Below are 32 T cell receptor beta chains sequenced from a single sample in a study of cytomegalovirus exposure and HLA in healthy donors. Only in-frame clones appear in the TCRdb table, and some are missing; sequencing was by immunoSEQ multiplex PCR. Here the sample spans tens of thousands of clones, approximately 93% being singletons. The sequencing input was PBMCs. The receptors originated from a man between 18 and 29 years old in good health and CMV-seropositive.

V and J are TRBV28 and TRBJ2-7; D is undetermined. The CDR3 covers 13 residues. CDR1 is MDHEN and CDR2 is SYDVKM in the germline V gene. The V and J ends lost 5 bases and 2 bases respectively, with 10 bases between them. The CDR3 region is CASSIQVTYEQYF. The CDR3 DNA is TGTGCCAGCAGTATCCAGGTGACCTACGAGCAGTACTTC.

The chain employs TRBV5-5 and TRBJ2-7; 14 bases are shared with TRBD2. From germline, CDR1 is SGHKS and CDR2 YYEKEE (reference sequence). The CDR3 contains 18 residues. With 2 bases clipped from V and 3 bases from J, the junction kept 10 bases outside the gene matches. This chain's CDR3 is CASSFGTSGRKQRYEQYF. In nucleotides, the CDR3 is TGTGCCAGCAGCTTCGGGACTAGCGGGAGAAAACAGCGCTACGAGCAGTACTTC.

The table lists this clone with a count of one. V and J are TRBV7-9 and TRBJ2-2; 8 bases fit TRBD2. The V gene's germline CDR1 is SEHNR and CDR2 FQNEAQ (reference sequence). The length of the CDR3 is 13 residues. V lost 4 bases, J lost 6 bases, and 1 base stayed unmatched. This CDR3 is CASSSGGAGELFF. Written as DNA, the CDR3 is TGTGCCAGCAGCTCGGGAGGGGCCGGGGAGCTGTTTTTT.

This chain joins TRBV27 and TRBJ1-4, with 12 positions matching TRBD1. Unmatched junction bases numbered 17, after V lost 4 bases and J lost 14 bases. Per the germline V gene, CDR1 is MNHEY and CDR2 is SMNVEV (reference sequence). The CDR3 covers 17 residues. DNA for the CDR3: TGTGCCAGCAGTTCCCATAACTCCGGGACAGGGGGCCCTAGGCTGTTTTTT. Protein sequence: CASSSHNSGTGGPRLFF.

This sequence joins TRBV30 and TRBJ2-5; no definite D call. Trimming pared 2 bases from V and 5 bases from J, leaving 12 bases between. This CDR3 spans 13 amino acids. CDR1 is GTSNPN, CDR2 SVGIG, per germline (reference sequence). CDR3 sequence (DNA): TGTGCCTGGAGTCCGTCCGCGGCTGAGACCCAGTACTTC. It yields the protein CAWSPSAAETQYF.

CDR3 sequence (DNA): TGTGCCAGCAGTGAGTCCGGGGACTCCGGGGGGTACTTC. Its protein product is CASSESGDSGGYF. V and J are TRBV6-1 and TRBJ2-7, with a tentative D call TRBD2 (6 bases). CDR1 MNHNS and CDR2 SASEGT come from the germline V gene. The CDR3 extends over 13 amino acids. With 3 bases removed from V and 12 bases from J, the gap between germline ends came to 18 bases.

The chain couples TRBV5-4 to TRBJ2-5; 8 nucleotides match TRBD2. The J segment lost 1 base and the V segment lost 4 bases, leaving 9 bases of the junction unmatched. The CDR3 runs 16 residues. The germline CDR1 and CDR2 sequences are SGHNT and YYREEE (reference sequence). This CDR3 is CASSISSGRFQETQYF. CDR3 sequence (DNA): TGTGCCAGCAGCATCTCAAGCGGGAGATTCCAAGAGACCCAGTACTTC.

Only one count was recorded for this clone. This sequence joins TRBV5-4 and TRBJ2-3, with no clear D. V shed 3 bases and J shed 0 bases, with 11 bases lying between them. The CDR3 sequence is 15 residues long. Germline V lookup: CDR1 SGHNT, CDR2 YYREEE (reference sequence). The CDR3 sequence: CASSSDGASTDTQYF. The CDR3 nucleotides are TGTGCCAGCAGCTCCGACGGAGCTAGCACAGATACGCAGTATTTT. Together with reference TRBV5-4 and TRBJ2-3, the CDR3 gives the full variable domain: ETGVTQSPTHLIKTRGQQVTLRCSSQSGHNTVSWYQQALGQGPQFIFQYYREEENGRGNFPPRFSGLQFPNYSSELNVNALELDDSALYLCASSSDGASTDTQYFGPGTRLTVL.

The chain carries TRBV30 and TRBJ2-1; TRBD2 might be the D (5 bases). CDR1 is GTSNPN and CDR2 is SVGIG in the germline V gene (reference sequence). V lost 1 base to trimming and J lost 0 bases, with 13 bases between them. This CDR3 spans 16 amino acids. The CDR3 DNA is TGTGCCTGGAGTGGAATTGGTGGGAGCTCCTACAATGAGCAGTTCTTC. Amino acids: CAWSGIGGSSYNEQFF.

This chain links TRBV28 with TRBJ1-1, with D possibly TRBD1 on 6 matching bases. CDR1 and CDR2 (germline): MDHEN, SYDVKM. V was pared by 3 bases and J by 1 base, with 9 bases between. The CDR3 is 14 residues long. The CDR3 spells CASSFRTENTEAFF. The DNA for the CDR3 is TGTGCCAGCAGTTTCCGGACAGAGAACACTGAAGCTTTCTTT.

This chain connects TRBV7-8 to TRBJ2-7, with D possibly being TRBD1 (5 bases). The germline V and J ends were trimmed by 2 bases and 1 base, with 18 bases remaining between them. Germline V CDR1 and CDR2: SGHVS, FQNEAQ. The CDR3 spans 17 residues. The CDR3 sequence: CASSLRWGRYTSYEQYF. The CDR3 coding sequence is TGTGCCAGCAGCTTAAGGTGGGGCAGATATACTTCCTACGAGCAGTACTTC.

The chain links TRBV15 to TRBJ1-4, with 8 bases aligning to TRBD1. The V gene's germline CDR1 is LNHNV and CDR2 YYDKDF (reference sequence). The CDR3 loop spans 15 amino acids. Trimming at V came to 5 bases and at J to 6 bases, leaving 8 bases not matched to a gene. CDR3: CATSSWTGMDEKLFF. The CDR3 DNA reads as TGTGCCACCAGCTCATGGACAGGGATGGATGAAAAACTGTTTTTT.

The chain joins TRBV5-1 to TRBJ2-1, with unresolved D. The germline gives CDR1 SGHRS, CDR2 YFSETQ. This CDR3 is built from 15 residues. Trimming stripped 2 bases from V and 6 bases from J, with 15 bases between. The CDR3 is CASSFGGQPINEQFF. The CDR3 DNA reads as TGCGCCAGCAGCTTTGGCGGTCAACCTATCAATGAGCAGTTCTTC.

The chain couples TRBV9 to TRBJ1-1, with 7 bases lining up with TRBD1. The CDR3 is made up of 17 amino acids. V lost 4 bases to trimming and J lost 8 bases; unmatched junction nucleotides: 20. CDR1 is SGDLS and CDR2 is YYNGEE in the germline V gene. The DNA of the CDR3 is TGTGCCAGCAGCCCCGAAGGAAGGGCAGGGGGTCCACAGGAAGCTTTCTTT. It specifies CASSPEGRAGGPQEAFF.

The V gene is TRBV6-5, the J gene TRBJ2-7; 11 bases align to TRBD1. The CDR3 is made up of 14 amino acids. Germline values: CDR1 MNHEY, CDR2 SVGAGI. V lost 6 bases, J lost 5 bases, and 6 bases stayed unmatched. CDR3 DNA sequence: TGTGCCAGCAGCCGGGGACAGGGGGTAAACGAGCAGTACTTC. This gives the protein CASSRGQGVNEQYF.

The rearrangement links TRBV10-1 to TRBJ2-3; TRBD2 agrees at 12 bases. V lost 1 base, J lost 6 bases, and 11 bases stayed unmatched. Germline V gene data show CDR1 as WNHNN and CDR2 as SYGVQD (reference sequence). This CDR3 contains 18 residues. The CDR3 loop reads CASSECSASGRATDTQYF. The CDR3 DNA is TGCGCCAGCAGTGAGTGTTCGGCTAGCGGGAGGGCGACGGATACGCAGTATTTT.

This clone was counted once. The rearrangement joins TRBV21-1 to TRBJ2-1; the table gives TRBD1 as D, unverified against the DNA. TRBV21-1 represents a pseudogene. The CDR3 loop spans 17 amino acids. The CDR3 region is CASSSPSGQGIYNEQFF. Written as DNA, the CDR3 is TGTGCCAGCAGCTCCCCCTCGGGGCAGGGGATCTACAATGAGCAGTTCTTC.

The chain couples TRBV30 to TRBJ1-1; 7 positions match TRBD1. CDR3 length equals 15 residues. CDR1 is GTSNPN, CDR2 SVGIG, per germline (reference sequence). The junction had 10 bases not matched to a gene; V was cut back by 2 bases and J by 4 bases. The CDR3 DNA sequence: TGTGCCTGGAGTCGTTACTTGCAGGGGGGCACTGAAGCTTTCTTT. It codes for CAWSRYLQGGTEAFF.

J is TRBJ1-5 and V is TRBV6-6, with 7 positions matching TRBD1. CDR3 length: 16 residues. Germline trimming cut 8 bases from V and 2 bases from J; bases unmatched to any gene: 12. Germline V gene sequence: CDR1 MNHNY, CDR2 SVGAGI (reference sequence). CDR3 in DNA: TGTGCCAGCGGTAAAGAAGGGGGCCGGGGCAATCAGCCCCAGCATTTT. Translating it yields CASGKEGGRGNQPQHF.

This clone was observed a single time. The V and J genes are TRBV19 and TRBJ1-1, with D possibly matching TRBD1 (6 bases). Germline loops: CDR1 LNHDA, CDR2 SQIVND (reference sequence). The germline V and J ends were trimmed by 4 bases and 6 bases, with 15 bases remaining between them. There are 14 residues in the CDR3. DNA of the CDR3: TGTGCCAGTAGTAATACGGGGGGCAGGGCTGAAGCTTTCTTT. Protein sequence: CASSNTGGRAEAFF.

The CDR3: CASSLSGDGVTGELFF. The CDR3 region has the DNA TGTGCCAGCAGCTTATCGGGGGACGGGGTCACCGGGGAGCTGTTTTTT. The chain links TRBV7-6 to TRBJ2-2; possible D gene TRBD2, 6 bases. The length of the CDR3 is 16 residues. The germline V gene has CDR1 SGHVS and CDR2 FNYEAQ. The V gene lost 2 bases and the J gene lost 4 bases, with 14 bases spanning the gap. Full variable domain (missing parts from reference TRBV7-6 and TRBJ2-2): GAGVSQSPRYKVTKRGQDVALRCDPISGHVSLYWYRQALGQGPEFLTYFNYEAQQDKSGLPNDRFSAERPEGSISTLTIQRTEQRDSAMYRCASSLSGDGVTGELFFGEGSRLTVL.

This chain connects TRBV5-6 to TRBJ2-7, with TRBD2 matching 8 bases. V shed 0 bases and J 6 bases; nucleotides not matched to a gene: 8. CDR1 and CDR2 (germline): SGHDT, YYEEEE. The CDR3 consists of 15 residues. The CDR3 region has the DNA TGTGCCAGCAGCTTGGGGGGACTAGTGGTAGGCGAGCAGTACTTC. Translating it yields CASSLGGLVVGEQYF.

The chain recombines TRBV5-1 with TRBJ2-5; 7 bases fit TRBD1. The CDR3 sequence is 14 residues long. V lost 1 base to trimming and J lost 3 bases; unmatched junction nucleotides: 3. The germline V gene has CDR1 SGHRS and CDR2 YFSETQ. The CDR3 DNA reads TGCGCCAGCAGCTTGAACAGGGGAGAAGAGACCCAGTACTTC. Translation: CASSLNRGEETQYF. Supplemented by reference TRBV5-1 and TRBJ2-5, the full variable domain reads KAGVTQTPRYLIKTRGQQVTLSCSPISGHRSVSWYQQTPGQGLQFLFEYFSETQRNKGNFPGRFSGRQFSNSRSEMNVSTLELGDSALYLCASSLNRGEETQYFGPGTRLLVL.

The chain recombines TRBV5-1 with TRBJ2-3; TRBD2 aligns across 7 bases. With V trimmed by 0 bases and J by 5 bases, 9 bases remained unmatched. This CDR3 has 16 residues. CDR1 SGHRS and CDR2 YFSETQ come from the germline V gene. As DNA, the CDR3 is TGCGCCAGCAGCTTGGTTGTGGGAGGGCCGGGAGATACGCAGTATTTT. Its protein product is CASSLVVGGPGDTQYF.

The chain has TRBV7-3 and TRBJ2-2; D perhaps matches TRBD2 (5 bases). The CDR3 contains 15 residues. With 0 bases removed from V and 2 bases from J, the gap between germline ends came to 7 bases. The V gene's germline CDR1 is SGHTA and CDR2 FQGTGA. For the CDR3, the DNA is TGTGCCAGCAGCTTAACTAGCGTAAACACCGGGGAGCTGTTTTTT. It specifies CASSLTSVNTGELFF. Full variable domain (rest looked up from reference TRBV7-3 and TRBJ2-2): GAGVSQTPSNKVTEKGKYVELRCDPISGHTALYWYRQSLGQGPEFLIYFQGTGAADDSGLPNDRFFAVRPEGSVSTLKIQRTERGDSAVYLCASSLTSVNTGELFFGEGSRLTVL.

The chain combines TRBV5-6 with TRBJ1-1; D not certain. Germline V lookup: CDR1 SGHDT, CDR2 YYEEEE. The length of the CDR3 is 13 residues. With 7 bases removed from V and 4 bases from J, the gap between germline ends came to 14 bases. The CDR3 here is CASRYSGFTEAFF. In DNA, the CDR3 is TGTGCCAGCCGATACTCCGGGTTCACTGAAGCTTTCTTT. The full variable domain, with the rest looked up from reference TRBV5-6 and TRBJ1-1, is DAGVTQSPTHLIKTRGQQVTLRCSPKSGHDTVSWYQQALGQGPQFIFQYYEEEERQRGNFPDRFSGHQFPNYSSELNVNALLLGDSALYLCASRYSGFTEAFFGQGTRLTVV.

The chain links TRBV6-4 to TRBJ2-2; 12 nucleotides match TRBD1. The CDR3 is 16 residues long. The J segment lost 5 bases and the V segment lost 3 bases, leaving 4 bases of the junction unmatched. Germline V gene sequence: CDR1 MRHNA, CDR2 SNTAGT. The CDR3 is CASSDTGQGATGELFF. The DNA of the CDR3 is TGTGCCAGCAGTGATACGGGACAGGGGGCAACCGGGGAGCTGTTTTTT.

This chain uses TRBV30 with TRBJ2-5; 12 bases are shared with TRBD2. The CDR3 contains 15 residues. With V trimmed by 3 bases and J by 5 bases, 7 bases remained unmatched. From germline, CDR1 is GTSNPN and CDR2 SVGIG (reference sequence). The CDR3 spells CAWSPGLAGQETQYF. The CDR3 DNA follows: TGTGCCTGGAGCCCGGGACTAGCGGGTCAGGAGACCCAGTACTTC.

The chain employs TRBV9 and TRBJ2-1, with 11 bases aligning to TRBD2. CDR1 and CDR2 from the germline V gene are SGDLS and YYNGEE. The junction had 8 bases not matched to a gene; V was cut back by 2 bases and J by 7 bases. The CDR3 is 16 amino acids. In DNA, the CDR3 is TGTGCCAGCAGCGTCCCCGGGACTAGCGGCGGAAATGAGCAGTTCTTC. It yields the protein CASSVPGTSGGNEQFF.

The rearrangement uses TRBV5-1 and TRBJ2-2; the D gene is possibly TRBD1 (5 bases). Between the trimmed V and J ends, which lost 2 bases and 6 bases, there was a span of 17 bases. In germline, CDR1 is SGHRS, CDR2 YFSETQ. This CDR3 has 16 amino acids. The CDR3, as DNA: TGCGCCAGCAGCTTAGGACAATCCTTAGGTGCCGGGGAGCTGTTTTTT. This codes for CASSLGQSLGAGELFF.

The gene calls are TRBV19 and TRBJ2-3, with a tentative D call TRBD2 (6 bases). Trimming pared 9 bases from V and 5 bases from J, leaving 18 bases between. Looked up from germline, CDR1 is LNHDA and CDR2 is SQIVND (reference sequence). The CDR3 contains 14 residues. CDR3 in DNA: TGTGCCAGCAACTTTGGAGGGGCAAAAGATACGCAGTATTTT. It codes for CASNFGGAKDTQYF.

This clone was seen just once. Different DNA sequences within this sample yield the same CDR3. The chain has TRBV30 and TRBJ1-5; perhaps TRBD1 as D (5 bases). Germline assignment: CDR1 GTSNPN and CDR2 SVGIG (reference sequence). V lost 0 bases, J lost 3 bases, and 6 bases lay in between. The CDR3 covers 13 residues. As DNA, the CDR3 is TGTGCCTGGAGTGTTGGGGCCAATCAGCCCCAGCATTTT. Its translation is CAWSVGANQPQHF. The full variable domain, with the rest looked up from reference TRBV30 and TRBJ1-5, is SQTIHQWPATLVQPVGSPLSLECTVEGTSNPNLYWYRQAAGRGLQLLFYSVGIGQISSEVPQNLSASRPQDRQFILSSKKLLLSDSGFYLCAWSVGANQPQHFGDGTRLSIL.